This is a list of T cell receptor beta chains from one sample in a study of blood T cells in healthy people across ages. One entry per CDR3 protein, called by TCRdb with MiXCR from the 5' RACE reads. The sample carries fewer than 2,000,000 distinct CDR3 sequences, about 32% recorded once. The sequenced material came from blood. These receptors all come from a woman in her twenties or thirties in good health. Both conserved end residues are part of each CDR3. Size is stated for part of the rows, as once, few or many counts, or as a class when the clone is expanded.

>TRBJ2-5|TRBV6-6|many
CASSQSGLETQYF
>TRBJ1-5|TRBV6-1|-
CASSEGQGASQPQHF
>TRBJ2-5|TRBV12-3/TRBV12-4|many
CASRPTRLAGGDWETQYF
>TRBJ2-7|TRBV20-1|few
CSARDLSSGSYERYF
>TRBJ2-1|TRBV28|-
CASSPGHPSYNEQFF
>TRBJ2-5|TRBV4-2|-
CASSQELAGGLVQETQYF
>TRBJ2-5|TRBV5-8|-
CASSLGDRGTETRYF
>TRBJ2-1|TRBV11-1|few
CASSLIGRDNEQFF
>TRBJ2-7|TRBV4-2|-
CASSQDGLAGLGYEQYF
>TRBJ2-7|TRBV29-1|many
CSVRQGFNEQYF
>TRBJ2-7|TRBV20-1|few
CSAPRTSSGEQYF
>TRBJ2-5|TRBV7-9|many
CASTQSAEETQYF
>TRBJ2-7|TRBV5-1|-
CASSVDSTYEQYF
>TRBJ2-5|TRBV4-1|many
CASSLRTTQETQYF
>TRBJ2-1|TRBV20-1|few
CSAPPRGGYRDEQFF
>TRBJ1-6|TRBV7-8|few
CASSSFTDLLHSPLHF
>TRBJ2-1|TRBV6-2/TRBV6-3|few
CASSSNPGTGSNEQFF
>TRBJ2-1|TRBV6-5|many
CASSLAGAGYEQFF
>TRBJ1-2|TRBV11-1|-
CASSPGWQYDGYTF
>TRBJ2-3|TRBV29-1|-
CSGLSSTDTRYF
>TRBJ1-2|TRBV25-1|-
CASSELGGGFGYTF
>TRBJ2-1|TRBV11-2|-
CASSHGLAGGPYNEQFF
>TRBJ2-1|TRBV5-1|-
CASSPGTGAGSYNEQFF
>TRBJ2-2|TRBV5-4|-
CASSAYWDSGERFF
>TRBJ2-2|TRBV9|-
CASSAESRDRGWNTGELFF
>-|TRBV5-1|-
CASSLVVADSYEQYF
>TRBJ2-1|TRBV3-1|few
CASSLGGPDRVTYNEQFF
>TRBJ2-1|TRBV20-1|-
CSARTPLAGFHNEQFF
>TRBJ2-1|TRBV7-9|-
CASSSPTSGSPHEQFF
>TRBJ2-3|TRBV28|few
CASIQDRTPTDTQYF
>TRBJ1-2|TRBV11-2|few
CASSLDEGRYGYTF
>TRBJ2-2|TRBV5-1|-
CASSPGLKSNTGELFF
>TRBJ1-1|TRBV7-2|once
CASSWGQGDEAFF
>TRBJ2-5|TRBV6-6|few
CASSYSVMGLKETQYF
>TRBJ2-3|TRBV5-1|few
CASSRDFSGGADTQYF
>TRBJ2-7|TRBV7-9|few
CASSHRGPPEQYF
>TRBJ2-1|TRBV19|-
CASSSGTSGRRNYNEQFF
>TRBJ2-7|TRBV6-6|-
CASSLTVGIYEQYF
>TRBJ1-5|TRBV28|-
CASSYTGGQPQHF
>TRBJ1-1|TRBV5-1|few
CASRDLKRQTINTEAFF
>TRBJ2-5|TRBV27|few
CASSLGGLPQETQYF
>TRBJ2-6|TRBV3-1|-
CASSQGAFSGANVLTF
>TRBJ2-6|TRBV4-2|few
CASSQDGHQASSGANVLTF
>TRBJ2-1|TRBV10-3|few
CAISGVQSSYNEQFF
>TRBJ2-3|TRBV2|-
CASNQQGGWTDTQYF
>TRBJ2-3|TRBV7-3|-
CTSSSSWIGGGTDTQYF
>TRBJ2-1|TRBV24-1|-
CATSGAGAPYNEQFF
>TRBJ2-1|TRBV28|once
CASSFFTSGRAYNEQFF
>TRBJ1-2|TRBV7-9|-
CASSLDLYLTEGTLGYTF
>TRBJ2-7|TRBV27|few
CASSFRGRQYEQYF